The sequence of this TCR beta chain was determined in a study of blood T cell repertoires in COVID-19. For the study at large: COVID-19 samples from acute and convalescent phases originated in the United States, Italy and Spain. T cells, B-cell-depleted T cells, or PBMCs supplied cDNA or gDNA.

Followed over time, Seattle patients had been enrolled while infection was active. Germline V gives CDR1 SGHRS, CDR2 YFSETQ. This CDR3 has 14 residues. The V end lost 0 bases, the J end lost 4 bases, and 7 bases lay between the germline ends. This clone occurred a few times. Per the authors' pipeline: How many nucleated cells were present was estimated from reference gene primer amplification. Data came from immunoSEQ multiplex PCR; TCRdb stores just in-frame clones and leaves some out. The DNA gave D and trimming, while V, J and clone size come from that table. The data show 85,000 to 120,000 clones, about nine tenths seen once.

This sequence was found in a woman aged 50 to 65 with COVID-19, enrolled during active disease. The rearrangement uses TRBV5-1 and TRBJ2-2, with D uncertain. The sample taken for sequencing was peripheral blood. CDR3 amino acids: CASSLAVATGELFF. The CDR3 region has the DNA TGCGCCAGCAGCTTGGCAGTTGCCACCGGGGAGCTGTTTTTT.